The clone carrying this TCR beta chain has at least ten counts. Its antigen is still unknown. Noted time point: longitudinal time-point 1 (baseline). Trimming took off 4 bases at V and 8 bases at J, with 11 bases between the two ends. The germline V gene encodes CDR1 DFQATT and CDR2 SNEGSKA (reference sequence). CDR3 size: 12 residues. The data were taken from a study of neurological immune-mediated disorders. Study findings and constraints: No sharing of CDR3 amino acid sequences was observed among expanded clones across subjects, suggesting private repertoires in all groups.

TCRdb recomputed calls from the 5' RACE reads with MiXCR, one row per CDR3 protein. This table has tens of thousands of distinct CDR3 sequences, about 9% appearing once. This TCR came from a woman aged 40 to 49 in good health. The sequencing sample was made of PBMCs. V and J are TRBV20-1 and TRBJ1-4; D ambiguous. Here the CDR3 reads CSATGRSEKLFF. The CDR3 DNA reads as TGCAGTGCTACCGGGCGTAGCGAAAAACTGTTTTTT.